This T cell receptor (beta chain) was sequenced in a study of T cell repertoires in cytomegalovirus infection. Study overall: Well-studied HLA-B-restricted epitopes and recently identified HLA-C-restricted epitopes of CMV were both used in the study. Evidence of both CMV infection and a matching HLA type came from public TCR beta signatures. Findings and caveats of the study: HLA-C-restricted, CMV-specific TCR beta clonotypes were dominant ex vivo. Summed frequency of shared TCR beta families picked out CMV carriers who also had the relevant HLA.

V trimming: 4 bases; J trimming: 7 bases; junction bases outside the gene matches: 9. The CDR3 has 15 amino acids. Germline V gene lookup returns CDR1 SGHVS and CDR2 FNYEAQ. As to this clonotype: The antigen is unknown.

One entry per CDR3 protein results from TCRdb running MiXCR on the reads. Of fewer than 850,000 distinct CDR3 sequences listed, 25% to 35% are singletons. The rearrangement links TRBV7-6 to TRBJ1-4; 7 positions match TRBD1. The sample consisted of cultured CD8+ T cells from PBMCs, taken from culture after CMV antigen stimulation. The sequence derives from a human donor in good health (CMV status not recorded). Some clones in this sample may be carry-over from other donors' samples. CDR3 region: CASSSRDSGPEKLFF. In nucleotides, the CDR3 is TGTGCCAGCAGCTCCCGGGACAGTGGACCTGAAAAACTGTTTTTT.